Sequencing of this TCR beta chain was carried out in a study of cytomegalovirus exposure and HLA in healthy donors. Findings and limits, study-wide: Previously analyzed data showed that most TCR beta V segments were productive at a frequency of about 90% or about 30%. Testing in vitro showed a few CMV-associated chains specific for CMV antigens. Some public TCRs appeared in many individuals, while most sequences were rare. Sequencing likely produced, as an artifact, a cluster of highly shared sequence variants.

The PCR used 60 Vbeta and 13 Jbeta primers. Data came from immunoSEQ multiplex PCR; TCRdb stores just in-frame clones and leaves some out. The table lists roughly 200,000 clones, roughly 80% of them singletons. CDR1 and CDR2 (germline): PRHDT, FYEKMQ (reference sequence). There are 17 residues in the CDR3. V lost 0 bases and J lost 3, with 16 bases in between. Comments on this clone: Its antigen is as yet unknown.

The chain combines TRBV13 with TRBJ2-3; TRBD2 is a possible D gene (6 bases). The specimen sequenced was PBMCs. This sequence was found in a middle-aged man in good health and CMV-seropositive. CDR3 in DNA: TGTGCCAGCAGCTTAGGTGTTGCGGGGAGTCAGACAGATACGCAGTATTTT. This translates into CASSLGVAGSQTDTQYF.